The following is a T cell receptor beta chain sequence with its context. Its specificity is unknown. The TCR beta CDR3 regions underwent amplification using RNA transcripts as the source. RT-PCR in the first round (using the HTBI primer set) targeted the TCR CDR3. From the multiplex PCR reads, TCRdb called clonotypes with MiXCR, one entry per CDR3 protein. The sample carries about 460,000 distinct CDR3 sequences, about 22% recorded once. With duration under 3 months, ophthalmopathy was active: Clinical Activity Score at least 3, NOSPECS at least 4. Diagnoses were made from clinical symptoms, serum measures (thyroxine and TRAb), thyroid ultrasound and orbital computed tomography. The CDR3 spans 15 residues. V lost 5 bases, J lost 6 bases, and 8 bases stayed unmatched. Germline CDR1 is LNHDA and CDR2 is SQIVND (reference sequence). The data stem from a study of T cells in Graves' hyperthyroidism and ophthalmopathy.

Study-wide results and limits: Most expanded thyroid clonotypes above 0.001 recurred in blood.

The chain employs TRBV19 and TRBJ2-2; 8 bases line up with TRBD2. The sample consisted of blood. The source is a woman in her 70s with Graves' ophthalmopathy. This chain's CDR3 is CASSFRLAGPGELFF. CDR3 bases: TGTGCCAGTAGTTTTCGGCTAGCGGGCCCCGGGGAGCTGTTTTTT.